The TCR beta chain described here comes from a study of T cells after yellow fever vaccination. Study conclusions and caveats: It was the secondary response that reached its peak faster, day 5 versus 15, but it was weaker.

The CDR3 runs to 17 residues. Germline V CDR1 and CDR2: SGDLS, YYNGEE. Deletions cut 4 bases from V and 6 bases from J, with 22 bases between. As concerns this clonotype: Its target is not known.

MiXCR was run by TCRdb on the 5' RACE reads, yielding one entry per CDR3 protein. The sample has 100,000 to 150,000 distinct CDR3 sequences; more than 7.5% are singletons. The sequences come from CD8+ T cells sorted from PBMCs, collected on the day of the yellow fever booster vaccination. V is TRBV9 and J is TRBJ2-2; D may be TRBD1 or TRBD2 (7 bases each). The source is a man aged 18 to 30 who received the YFV17D yellow fever vaccine. The CDR3 spells CASSPPLPRGGPGELFF. In DNA, the CDR3 is TGTGCCAGCAGCCCCCCCCTGCCCAGGGGGGGACCCGGGGAGCTGTTTTTT. Full variable domain (remainder filled in from reference TRBV9 and TRBJ2-2): DSGVTQTPKHLITATGQRVTLRCSPRSGDLSVYWYQQSLDQGLQFLIQYYNGEERAKGNILERFSAQQFPDLHSELNLSSLELGDSALYFCASSPPLPRGGPGELFFGEGSRLTVL.